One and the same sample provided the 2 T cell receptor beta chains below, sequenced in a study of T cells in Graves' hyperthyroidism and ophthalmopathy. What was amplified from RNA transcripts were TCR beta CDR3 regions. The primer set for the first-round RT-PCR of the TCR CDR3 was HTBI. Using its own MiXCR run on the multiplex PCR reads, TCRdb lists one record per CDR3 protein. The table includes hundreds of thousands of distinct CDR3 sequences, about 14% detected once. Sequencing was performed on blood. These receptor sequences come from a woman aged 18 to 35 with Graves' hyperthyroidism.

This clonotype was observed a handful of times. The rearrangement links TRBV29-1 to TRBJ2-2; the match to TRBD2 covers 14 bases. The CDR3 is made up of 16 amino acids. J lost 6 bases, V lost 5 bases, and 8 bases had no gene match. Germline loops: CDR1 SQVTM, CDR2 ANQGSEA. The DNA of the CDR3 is TGCAGCGTTCCAAAAAGACTAGCGGGGGGGGCCGGGGAGCTGTTTTTT. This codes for CSVPKRLAGGAGELFF.

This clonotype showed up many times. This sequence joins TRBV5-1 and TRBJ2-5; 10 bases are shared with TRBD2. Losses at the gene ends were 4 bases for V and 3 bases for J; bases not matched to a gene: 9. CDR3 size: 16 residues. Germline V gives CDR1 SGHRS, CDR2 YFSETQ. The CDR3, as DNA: TGCGCCAGCAGCCTCATGACTAGCGGGCAGAAAGAGACCCAGTACTTC. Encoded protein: CASSLMTSGQKETQYF.